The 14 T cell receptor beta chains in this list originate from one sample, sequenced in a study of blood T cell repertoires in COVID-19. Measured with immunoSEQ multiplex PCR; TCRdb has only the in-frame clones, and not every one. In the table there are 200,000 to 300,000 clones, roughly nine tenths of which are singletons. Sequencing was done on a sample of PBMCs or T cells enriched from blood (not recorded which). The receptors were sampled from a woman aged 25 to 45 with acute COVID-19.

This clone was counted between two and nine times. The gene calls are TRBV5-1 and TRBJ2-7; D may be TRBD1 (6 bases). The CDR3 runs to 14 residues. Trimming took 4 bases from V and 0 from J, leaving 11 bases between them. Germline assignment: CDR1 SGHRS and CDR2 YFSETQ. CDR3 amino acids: CASSAEDSSYEQYF. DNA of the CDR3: TGCGCCAGCAGCGCGGAGGACAGCTCCTACGAGCAGTACTTC.

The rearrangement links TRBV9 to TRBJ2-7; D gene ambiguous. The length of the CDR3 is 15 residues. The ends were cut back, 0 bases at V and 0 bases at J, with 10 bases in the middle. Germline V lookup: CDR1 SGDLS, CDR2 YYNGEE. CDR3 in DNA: TGTGCCAGCAGCGTAGGTGGCGGCAACTCCTACGAGCAGTACTTC. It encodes CASSVGGGNSYEQYF.

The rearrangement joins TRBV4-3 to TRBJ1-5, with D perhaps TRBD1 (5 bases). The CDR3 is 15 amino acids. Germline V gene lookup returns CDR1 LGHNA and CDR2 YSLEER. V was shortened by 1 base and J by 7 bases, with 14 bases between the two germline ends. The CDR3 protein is CASSQGAGGGQPQHF. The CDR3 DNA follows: TGCGCCAGCAGCCAAGGCGCAGGCGGGGGACAGCCCCAGCATTTT.

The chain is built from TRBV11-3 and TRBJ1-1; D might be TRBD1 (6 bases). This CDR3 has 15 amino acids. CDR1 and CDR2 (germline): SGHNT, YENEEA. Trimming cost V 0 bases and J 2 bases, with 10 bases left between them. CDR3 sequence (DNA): TGTGCCAGCAGCTTAGAAGGGACACCCAACACTGAAGCTTTCTTT. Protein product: CASSLEGTPNTEAFF.

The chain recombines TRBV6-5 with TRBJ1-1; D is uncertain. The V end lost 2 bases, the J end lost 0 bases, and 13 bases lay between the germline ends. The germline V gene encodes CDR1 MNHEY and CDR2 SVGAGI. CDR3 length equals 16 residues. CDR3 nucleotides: TGTGCCAGCAGTTACGGGTTTGCGAGGGTGAACACTGAAGCTTTCTTT. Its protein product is CASSYGFARVNTEAFF.

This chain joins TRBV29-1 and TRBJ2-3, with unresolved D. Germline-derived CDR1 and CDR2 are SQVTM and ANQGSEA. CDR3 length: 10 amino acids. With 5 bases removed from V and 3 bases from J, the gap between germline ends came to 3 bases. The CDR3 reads CSVLTDTQYF. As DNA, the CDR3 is TGCAGCGTTCTAACAGATACGCAGTATTTT.

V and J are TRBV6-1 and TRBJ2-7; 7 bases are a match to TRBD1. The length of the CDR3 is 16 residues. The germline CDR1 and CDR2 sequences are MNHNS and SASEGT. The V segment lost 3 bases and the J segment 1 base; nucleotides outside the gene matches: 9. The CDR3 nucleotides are TGTGCCAGCAGTGATCAGGGGGTGCGGTTTTCCTACGAGCAGTACTTC. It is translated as CASSDQGVRFSYEQYF.

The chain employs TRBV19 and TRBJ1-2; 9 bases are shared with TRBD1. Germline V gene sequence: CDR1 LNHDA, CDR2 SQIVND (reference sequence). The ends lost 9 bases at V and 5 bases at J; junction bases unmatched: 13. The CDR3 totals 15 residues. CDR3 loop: CASKRTGTGRYGYTF. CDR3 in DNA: TGTGCCAGCAAACGAACCGGGACAGGGAGATATGGCTACACCTTC.

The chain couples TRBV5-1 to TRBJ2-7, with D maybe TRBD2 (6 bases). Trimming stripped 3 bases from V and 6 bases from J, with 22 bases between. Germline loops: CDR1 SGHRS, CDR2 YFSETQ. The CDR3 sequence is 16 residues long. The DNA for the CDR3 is TGCGCCAGCAGCTGGAGTAGTAGCGGTCAAGCGGGCGAGCAGTACTTC. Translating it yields CASSWSSSGQAGEQYF. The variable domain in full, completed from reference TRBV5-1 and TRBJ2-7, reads KAGVTQTPRYLIKTRGQQVTLSCSPISGHRSVSWYQQTPGQGLQFLFEYFSETQRNKGNFPGRFSGRQFSNSRSEMNVSTLELGDSALYLCASSWSSSGQAGEQYFGPGTRLTVT.

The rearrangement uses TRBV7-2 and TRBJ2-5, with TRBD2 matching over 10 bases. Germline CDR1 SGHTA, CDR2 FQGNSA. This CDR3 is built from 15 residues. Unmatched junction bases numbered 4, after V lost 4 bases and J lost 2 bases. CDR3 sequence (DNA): TGTGCCAGCAGCTGGATAGCGGGGGGACAAGAGACCCAGTACTTC. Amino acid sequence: CASSWIAGGQETQYF.

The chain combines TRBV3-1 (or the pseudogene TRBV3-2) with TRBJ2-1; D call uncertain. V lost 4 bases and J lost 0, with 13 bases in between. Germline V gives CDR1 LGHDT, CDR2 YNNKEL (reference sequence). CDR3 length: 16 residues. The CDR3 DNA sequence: TGTGCCAGCAGCCTCCTACCGCAAAGCTCCTACAATGAGCAGTTCTTC. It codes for CASSLLPQSSYNEQFF.

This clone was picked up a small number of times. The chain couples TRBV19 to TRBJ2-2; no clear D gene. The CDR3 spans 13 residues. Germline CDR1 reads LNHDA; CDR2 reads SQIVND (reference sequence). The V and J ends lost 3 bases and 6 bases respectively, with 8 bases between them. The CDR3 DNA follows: TGTGCCAGTAGTATCCTAAATGCCGGGGAGCTGTTTTTT. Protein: CASSILNAGELFF.

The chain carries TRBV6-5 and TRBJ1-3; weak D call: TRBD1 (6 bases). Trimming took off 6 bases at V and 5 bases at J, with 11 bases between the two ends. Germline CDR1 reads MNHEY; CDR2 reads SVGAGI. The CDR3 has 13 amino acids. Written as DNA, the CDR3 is TGTGCCAGCAGACAACAGGGTCGAAACACCATATATTTT. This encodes CASRQQGRNTIYF.

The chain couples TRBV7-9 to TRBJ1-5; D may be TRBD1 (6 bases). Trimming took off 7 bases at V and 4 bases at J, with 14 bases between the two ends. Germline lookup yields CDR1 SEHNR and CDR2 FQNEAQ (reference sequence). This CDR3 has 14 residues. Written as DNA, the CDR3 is TGTGCCAGCACCCGCGAGGGGGGGAATCAGCCCCAGCATTTT. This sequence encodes CASTREGGNQPQHF.